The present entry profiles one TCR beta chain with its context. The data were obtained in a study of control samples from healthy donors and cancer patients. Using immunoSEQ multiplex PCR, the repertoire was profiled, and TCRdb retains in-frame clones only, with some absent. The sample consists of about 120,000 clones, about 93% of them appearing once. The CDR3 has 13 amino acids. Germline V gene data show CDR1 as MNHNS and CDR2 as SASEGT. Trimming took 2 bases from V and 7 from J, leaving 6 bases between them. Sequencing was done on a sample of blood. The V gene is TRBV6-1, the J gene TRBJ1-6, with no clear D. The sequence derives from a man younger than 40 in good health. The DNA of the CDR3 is TGTGCCAGCAGTGAATACGGGAATTCACCCCTCCACTTT. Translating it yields CASSEYGNSPLHF.